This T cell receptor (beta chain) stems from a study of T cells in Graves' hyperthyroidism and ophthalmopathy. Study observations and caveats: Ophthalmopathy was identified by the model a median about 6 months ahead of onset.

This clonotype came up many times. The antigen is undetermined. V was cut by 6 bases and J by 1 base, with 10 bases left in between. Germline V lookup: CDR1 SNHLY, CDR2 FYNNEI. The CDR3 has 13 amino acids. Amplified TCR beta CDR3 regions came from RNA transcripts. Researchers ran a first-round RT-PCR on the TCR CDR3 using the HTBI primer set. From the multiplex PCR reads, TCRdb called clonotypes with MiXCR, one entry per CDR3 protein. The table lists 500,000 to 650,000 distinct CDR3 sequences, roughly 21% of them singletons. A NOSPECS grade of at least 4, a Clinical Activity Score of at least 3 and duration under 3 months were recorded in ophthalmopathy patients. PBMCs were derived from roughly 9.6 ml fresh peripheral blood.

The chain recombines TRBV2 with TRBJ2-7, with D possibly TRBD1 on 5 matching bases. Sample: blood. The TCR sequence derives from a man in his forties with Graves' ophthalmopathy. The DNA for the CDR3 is TGTGCCAGCAGCCATCAGGGATCCTACGAGCAGTACTTC. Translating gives CASSHQGSYEQYF.